This TCR beta chain was found in a study of blood T cell repertoires in COVID-19. Study-level information: Specimens from acute and convalescent COVID-19 originated in the United States, Italy and Spain. Nucleic acid was either cDNA or gDNA, and it came from T cells, B-cell-depleted T cells, or PBMCs.

As processed by the authors: Amplification of reference gene primers provided the estimated nucleated cell counts. Assay: immunoSEQ multiplex PCR; the TCRdb copy retains only in-frame clones and omits some. The DNA was the basis for D and trimming; V, J and clone size are from that table. The repertoire holds about 250,000 clones, roughly 90% seen once, with less than 1% in the top ten. The CDR3 contains 14 residues. Between the trimmed V and J ends, which lost 1 base and 2 bases, there was a span of 9 bases. Germline assignment: CDR1 MGHRA and CDR2 YSYEKL. The TCR comes from a woman aged 40 to 50 who had recovered from COVID-19. Material for sequencing was peripheral blood. The chain recombines TRBV4-1 with TRBJ2-7; TRBD2 is a possible D gene (5 bases). CDR3 nucleotide sequence: TGCGCCAGCAGCCAAGGGGGAGCAACCTACGAGCAGTACTTC. It yields the protein CASSQGGATYEQYF.